Given below is one T cell receptor (beta chain) in context. As yet, its antigen is unknown. Negatively enriched CD4+ T cells were divided by CD45RA into naive and memory. CDR1 and CDR2 (germline): LNHDA, SQIVND (reference sequence). This CDR3 spans 13 amino acids. Trimming stripped 3 bases from V and 4 bases from J, with 9 bases between. Here immunoSEQ multiplex PCR was the method, and the copy in TCRdb shows in-frame clones only, minus some. The sample shows roughly 2.4 million clones, approximately 94% of them seen only once. The data stem from a study of shared clonotypes between healthy human individuals. Study-wide results and limits: Incomplete sequencing of sorted subsets was indicated by rarefaction despite large depth. Investigators expected sequencing depth to affect clonotype sharing among donors.

The TCR originated in a man younger than 35 in good health. The sequencing input was naive CD4+ T cells sorted from blood. The subset: CD45RA+ positively selected. The chain combines TRBV19 with TRBJ1-2; D not resolved. The CDR3 loop is CASSILGVYGYTF. The CDR3 coding sequence is TGTGCCAGTAGTATTTTGGGTGTCTATGGCTACACCTTC.